This TCR beta chain was recorded in a study of shared clonotypes between healthy human individuals. The protocol was immunoSEQ multiplex PCR, while the TCRdb copy is restricted to in-frame clones and leaves out a portion. This sample has approximately 500,000 clones, with 60% to 80% found just once. CDR3 size: 15 residues. The J segment lost 2 bases and the V segment lost 4 bases, leaving 5 bases of the junction unmatched. The germline CDR1 and CDR2 sequences are PRHDT and FYEKMQ (reference sequence). Sequences were obtained from PBMCs. The J gene is TRBJ2-3, the V gene TRBV13, with 8 bases that match TRBD1. The sequence came from a woman aged 40 to 50 in good health. Some clones in this sample may be carry-over from other donors' samples. The DNA of the CDR3 is TGTGCCAGCAGCTCGGGACAGGTTCCCACAGATACGCAGTATTTT. This translates into CASSSGQVPTDTQYF.